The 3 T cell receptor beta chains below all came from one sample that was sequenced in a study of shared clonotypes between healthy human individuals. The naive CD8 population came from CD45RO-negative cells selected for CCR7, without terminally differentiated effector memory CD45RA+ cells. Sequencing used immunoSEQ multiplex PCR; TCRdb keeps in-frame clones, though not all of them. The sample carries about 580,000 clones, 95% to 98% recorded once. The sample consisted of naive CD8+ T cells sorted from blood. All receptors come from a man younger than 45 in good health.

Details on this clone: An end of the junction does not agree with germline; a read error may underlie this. The CDR3 loop reads CASSPIAGGTYEQYF. The CDR3 DNA sequence: TGTGCTAGCAGCCCTATAGCGGGAGGCACCTACGAGCAGTACTTC. The chain joins TRBV7-7 to TRBJ2-7; 10 positions match TRBD2. The CDR3 runs 15 residues. Germline values: CDR1 SSHAT, CDR2 FNYEAQ (reference sequence).

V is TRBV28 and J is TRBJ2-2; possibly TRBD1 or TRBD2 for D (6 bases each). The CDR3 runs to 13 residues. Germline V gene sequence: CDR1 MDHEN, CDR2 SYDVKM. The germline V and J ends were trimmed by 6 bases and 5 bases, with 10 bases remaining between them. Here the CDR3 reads CASRRGETGELFF. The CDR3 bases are TGTGCCAGCAGGAGGGGGGAGACCGGGGAGCTGTTTTTT. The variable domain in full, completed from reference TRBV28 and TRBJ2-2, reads DVKVTQSSRYLVKRTGEKVFLECVQDMDHENMFWYRQDPGLGLRLIYFSYDVKMKEKGDIPEGYSVSREKKERFSLILESASTNQTSMYLCASRRGETGELFFGEGSRLTVL.

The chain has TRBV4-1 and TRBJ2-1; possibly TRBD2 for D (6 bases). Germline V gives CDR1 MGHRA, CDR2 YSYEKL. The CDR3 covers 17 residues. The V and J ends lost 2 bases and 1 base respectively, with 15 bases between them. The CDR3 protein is CASSQPSSSVSYNEQFF. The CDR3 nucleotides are TGCGCCAGCAGCCAACCATCCTCTAGCGTATCCTACAATGAGCAGTTCTTC.